This is a list of T cell receptor beta chains from one sample in a study of CD8 T cells in ankylosing spondylitis. TCRdb fed the 5' RACE reads into MiXCR, producing one record per CDR3 protein. The table lists about 36,000 distinct CDR3 sequences, roughly 13% of them singletons. Sequencing input: synovial fluid, either unsorted or a sorted T cell fraction (not recorded which). These receptor sequences come from a male donor with ankylosing spondylitis. Both conserved end residues are trimmed from each CDR3. Each record gives: J gene, CDR3 length, V gene, CDR3 protein.

TRBJ2-1 13 TRBV7-2 ASSTRTGIYNEQF
TRBJ1-2 14 TRBV4-3 ASSQDGQPVGYGYT
TRBJ1-1 10 TRBV5-5 ASSLGTTEAF
TRBJ2-7 14 TRBV4-2 ASSQDRWEKAGEQY
TRBJ1-5 12 TRBV6-2/TRBV6-3 ASSYGAGNQPQH
TRBJ2-7 14 TRBV4-3 ASSQDEGTGGDEQY
TRBJ1-4 15 TRBV21-1 ASREQEGPPENEKLF
TRBJ1-5 13 TRBV4-3 ASSQEGTGRSIQH
TRBJ1-2 12 TRBV10-1 ASSESNSGYGYT
TRBJ2-3 11 TRBV12-3/TRBV12-4 ASSWAAGDTQY
TRBJ2-6 10 TRBV12-3/TRBV12-4 ASLTGANVLT
TRBJ2-1 13 TRBV2 ASRMGQGMVDEQF
TRBJ1-2 10 TRBV24-1 ATSDSTGGYT
TRBJ1-5 13 TRBV4-1 ASSQDQGRAQPQH
TRBJ2-3 11 TRBV6-2/TRBV6-3 ASSQRDTDTQY
TRBJ2-7 12 TRBV7-8 ASSTSGGALEQY
TRBJ2-7 9 TRBV7-9 ASRSVTEQY
TRBJ2-2 13 TRBV19 ASSLLAVWTGELF
TRBJ2-1 11 TRBV24-1 ATGTGRYNEQF
TRBJ2-1 14 TRBV4-3 ASSQGVAGGYNEQF
TRBJ1-1 14 TRBV5-5 ASSFSGIRVNTEAF
TRBJ2-2 15 TRBV7-6 ASSYPSVAANTGELF
TRBJ2-5 12 TRBV27 ASSPREFGGTQY
TRBJ2-7 11 TRBV20-1 SAEESLSYEQY
TRBJ2-2 12 TRBV28 ASSLRLETGELF
TRBJ2-7 13 TRBV4-2 ASSQGLAGDYEQY
TRBJ1-5 13 TRBV3-1 ASSQRRGSNQPQH
TRBJ2-1 12 TRBV7-9 ASSILVPGNEQF
TRBJ2-5 10 TRBV12-3/TRBV12-4 ASSYSKGTQY
TRBJ2-1 11 TRBV11-3 ASSLAQGGEQF
TRBJ2-7 11 TRBV2 ASTLTGFYEQY
TRBJ2-3 13 TRBV6-5 ASSYSLRTTDTQY
TRBJ2-4 13 TRBV12-3/TRBV12-4 ASSLAPSAKNIQY
TRBJ2-7 13 TRBV5-6 ASSCRAGDPYEQY
TRBJ2-5 12 TRBV11-3 ASSFTRYQETQY
TRBJ2-1 13 TRBV29-1 SLGGGSSSYNEQF
TRBJ2-1 13 TRBV5-6 ASSLAGGGSNEQF
TRBJ1-2 13 TRBV6-4 ASSEGQGHINGYT
TRBJ2-7 11 TRBV13 ASSLGLSSGQY
TRBJ2-1 14 TRBV4-1 ASSQLGGSSYNEQF
TRBJ2-7 10 TRBV7-3 ASSLSRLEQY
TRBJ2-1 17 TRBV3-1 ASSPNGTSGRVRGNEQF
TRBJ1-1 13 TRBV6-5 ASSYLGGTRTEAF
TRBJ1-1 16 TRBV27 ASSLQRAENGMNTEAF
TRBJ2-7 14 TRBV13 ASSLEGDMTSYEQY
TRBJ1-1 11 TRBV6-5 ASSYTENTEAF
TRBJ2-1 14 TRBV20-1 SARPRRDSSYNEQF
TRBJ2-7 12 TRBV5-1 ASSFHREPYEQY
TRBJ2-5 11 TRBV6-2/TRBV6-3 ASSTAWQETQY
TRBJ2-3 16 TRBV4-3 ASSTRSVGNAGTDTQY
TRBJ1-1 11 TRBV5-4 ASSHNRGTEAF
TRBJ2-7 11 TRBV6-5 ASSSGLRGEQY
TRBJ1-1 12 TRBV5-6 ASSFGDRGKAAF
TRBJ2-7 12 TRBV5-6 ASSLVQASYEQY
TRBJ2-1 11 TRBV7-9 ASSLEGGAAEF
TRBJ2-3 19 TRBV7-6 ASSYHHPWSGLFNVTDTQY
TRBJ2-3 14 TRBV2 ASSEKLSRDTDTQY
TRBJ1-1 15 TRBV5-1 ASSLPTGAFENTEAF
TRBJ2-2 13 TRBV27 ASSTRQRGPGELF